The clone carrying this TCR beta chain was counted ten times or more. These data originate in a study of identical twins. cDNA molecules carried unique molecular identifiers, and template switching added a universal primer site. TCRdb re-called the 5' RACE reads through MiXCR, storing one row per CDR3 protein. The sample includes roughly 490,000 distinct CDR3 sequences, 13% to 15% of them seen just once. This CDR3 contains 15 residues. The ends lost 6 bases at V and 6 bases at J; junction bases unmatched: 10. The same sample was also studied in work on yellow fever vaccine responses in identical twins.

The chain recombines TRBV12-3 or TRBV12-4 with TRBJ2-7; TRBD2 matches 11 bases. The clonotype was recovered from a woman in her late teens or twenties in good health. Sequences were obtained from CD4+ T cells sorted from blood. The CDR3, as DNA: TGTGCCAGCAGCATCCATAGCGGGGGGGCAGCCGAGCAGTACTTC. It encodes CASSIHSGGAAEQYF.